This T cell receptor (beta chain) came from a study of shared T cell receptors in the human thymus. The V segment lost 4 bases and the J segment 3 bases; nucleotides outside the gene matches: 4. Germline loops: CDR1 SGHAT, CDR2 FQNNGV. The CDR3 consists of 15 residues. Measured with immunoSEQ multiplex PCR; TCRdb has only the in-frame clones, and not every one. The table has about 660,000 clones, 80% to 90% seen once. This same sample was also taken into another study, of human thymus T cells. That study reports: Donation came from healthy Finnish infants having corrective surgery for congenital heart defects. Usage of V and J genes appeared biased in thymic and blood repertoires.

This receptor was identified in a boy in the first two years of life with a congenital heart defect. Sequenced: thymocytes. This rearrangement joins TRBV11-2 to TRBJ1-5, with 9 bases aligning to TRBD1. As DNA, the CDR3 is TGTGCCAGCAGCTCGACAGGGGGGCCCAATCAGCCCCAGCATTTT. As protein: CASSSTGGPNQPQHF.